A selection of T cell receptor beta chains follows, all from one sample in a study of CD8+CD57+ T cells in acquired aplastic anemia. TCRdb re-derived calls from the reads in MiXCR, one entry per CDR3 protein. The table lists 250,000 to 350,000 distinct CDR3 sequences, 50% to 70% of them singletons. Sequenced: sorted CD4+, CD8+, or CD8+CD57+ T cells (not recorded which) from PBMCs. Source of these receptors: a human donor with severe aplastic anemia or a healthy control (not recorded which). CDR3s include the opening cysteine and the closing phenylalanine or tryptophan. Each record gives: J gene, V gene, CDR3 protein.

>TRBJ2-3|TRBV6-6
CASTRSTDTQYF
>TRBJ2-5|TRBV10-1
CASSELQLGETQYF
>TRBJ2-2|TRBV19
CASSIKGGTGELFF
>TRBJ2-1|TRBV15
CATSRAPSHEQFF
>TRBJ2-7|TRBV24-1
CATSDRASGQGANEQYF
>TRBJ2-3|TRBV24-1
CATSDWSARGTDAQYF
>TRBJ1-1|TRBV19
CASSNRLREAFF
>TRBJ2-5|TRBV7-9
CASSSISEGAETQYF
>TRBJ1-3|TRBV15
CATSRGDNRLSNF
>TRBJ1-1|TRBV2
CASRVRATNSEAFF
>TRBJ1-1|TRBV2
CASSTEYSGNTEAFF
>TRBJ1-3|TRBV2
CARSVQAGNTIYF
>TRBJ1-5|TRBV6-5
CAISSDDRGRQPQHF
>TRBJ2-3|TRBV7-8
CAGHRLGTQYF
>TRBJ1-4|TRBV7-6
CASSLAAGAEKLFF
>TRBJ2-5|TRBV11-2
CASSSTRLAGGETQYF
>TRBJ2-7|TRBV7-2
CASSETPGQRYEQYF